This T cell receptor beta chain was sequenced for a study of T cells in Graves' hyperthyroidism and ophthalmopathy. Points from the study as a whole: Ophthalmopathy, as predicted by the model, came a median approximately 5.9 months after the prediction. From stable hyperthyroidism, ophthalmopathy was set apart by a 13 V-J model.

Amplification targeted TCR beta CDR3 regions from RNA transcripts. Researchers ran a first-round RT-PCR on the TCR CDR3 using the HTBI primer set. TCRdb used MiXCR to reprocess the multiplex PCR reads, holding one entry per CDR3 protein. The profile shows roughly 290,000 distinct CDR3 sequences, around 15% of them singletons. With regard to this clonotype: Its antigen is not identified.

Reasons for excluding patients were uncontrolled infection, other autoimmune disease, pregnancy or lactation. PBMCs were collected from an approximately 9.2 ml volume of fresh peripheral blood. Germline V CDR1 and CDR2: SEHNR, FQNEAQ (reference sequence). V gave up 4 bases and J gave up 7 bases, with 17 bases separating them. The CDR3 has 16 residues. The receptor was derived from a woman aged 55-69 years with Graves' ophthalmopathy. Sequencing input: blood. V is TRBV7-9 and J is TRBJ1-6; D might be TRBD1 (5 bases). The CDR3 DNA sequence: TGTGCCAGCAGCTCACCTCAGGGTTCGGTAAATTCACCCCTCCACTTT. This encodes CASSSPQGSVNSPLHF.